Below, one T cell receptor (beta chain) is given with its context. Its target is not known. This sample was taken from a study of tumor and adjacent non-tumor tissue in lung cancer. As for the study in general: Histology: under 15 adenocarcinoma, a couple of squamous cell carcinoma, 1 small cell lung cancer. Samples averaged around 4 million productive TCRbeta reads each.

Three rounds of nested PCR, following a modified ARM-PCR protocol, produced the TCRbeta library. A single record per CDR3 protein comes from TCRdb applying MiXCR to the multiplex PCR reads. This table holds 200,000 to 250,000 distinct CDR3 sequences, 70% to 75% found once. Study-wide results and caveats: Tumor repertoires had a smaller top 100 clone share than normal lung.

This sample's RNA came from whole unsorted tissue. Chemotherapy-naive patients with new lung cancer underwent thoracic surgery in China, August–late 2014. Deletions cut 6 bases from V and 11 bases from J, with 17 bases between. Germline CDR1 is SGHVS and CDR2 is FQNEAQ. This CDR3 is built from 12 residues. The chain links TRBV7-8 to TRBJ2-7, with D possibly called TRBD1 or TRBD2 (5 bases each). The TCR originated in a man between 60 and 70 years old with non-small cell lung cancer. Sequenced sample: lung tumor tissue. CDR3 coding DNA: TGTGCCAGCAGGTCCGGGACGGAGAGCGAGTACTTC. This gives the protein CASRSGTESEYF. Filled out from reference TRBV7-8 and TRBJ2-7, the complete variable domain reads GAGVSQSPRYKVAKRGQDVALRCDPISGHVSLFWYQQALGQGPEFLTYFQNEAQLDKSGLPSDRFFAERPEGSVSTLKIQRTQQEDSAVYLCASRSGTESEYFGPGTRLTVT.